This T cell receptor beta chain was sequenced for a study of long-term antiretroviral therapy in people with HIV. It was version v3.0 of the immunoSEQ assay that was run at survey level. Here immunoSEQ multiplex PCR was the method, and the copy in TCRdb shows in-frame clones only, minus some. The table has around 16,000 clones, roughly 80% seen once. The samples, holding roughly 0.95-11 million cryopreserved PBMC, were thawed before DNA extraction was carried out. Trimming shortened V by 1 base and J by 4 bases, and 17 bases separated the two germline ends. The CDR3 is 17 residues long. CDR1 and CDR2 from the germline V gene are SGHAT and FQNNGV.

The sequence came from a man between 35 and 55 years old with HIV. J is TRBJ2-1 and V is TRBV11-2; TRBD2 might be the D (5 bases). Source: unsorted PBMCs, taken just before starting antiretroviral therapy. The CDR3 DNA reads as TGTGCCAGCAGCTTAGGAGGTAGCGCATCCTTTTACAATGAGCAGTTCTTC. This translates into CASSLGGSASFYNEQFF. Full variable domain (remainder filled in from reference TRBV11-2 and TRBJ2-1): EAGVAQSPRYKIIEKRQSVAFWCNPISGHATLYWYQQILGQGPKLLIQFQNNGVVDDSQLPKDRFSAERLKGVDSTLKIQPAKLEDSAVYLCASSLGGSASFYNEQFFGPGTRLTVL.